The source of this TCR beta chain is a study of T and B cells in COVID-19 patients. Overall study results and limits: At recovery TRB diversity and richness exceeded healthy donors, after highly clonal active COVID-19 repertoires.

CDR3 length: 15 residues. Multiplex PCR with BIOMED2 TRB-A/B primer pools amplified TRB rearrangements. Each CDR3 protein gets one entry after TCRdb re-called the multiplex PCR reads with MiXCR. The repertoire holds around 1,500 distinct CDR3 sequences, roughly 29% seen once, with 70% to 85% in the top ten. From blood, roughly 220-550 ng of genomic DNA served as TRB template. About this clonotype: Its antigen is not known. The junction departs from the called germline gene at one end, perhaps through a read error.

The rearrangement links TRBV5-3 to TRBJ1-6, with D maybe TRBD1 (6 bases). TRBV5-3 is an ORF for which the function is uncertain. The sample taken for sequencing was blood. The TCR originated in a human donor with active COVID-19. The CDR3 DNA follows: TGCGCCAGCAGACAATCACAGGGAAGCAATTCACCCCTCCACTTT. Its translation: CASRQSQGSNSPLHF.